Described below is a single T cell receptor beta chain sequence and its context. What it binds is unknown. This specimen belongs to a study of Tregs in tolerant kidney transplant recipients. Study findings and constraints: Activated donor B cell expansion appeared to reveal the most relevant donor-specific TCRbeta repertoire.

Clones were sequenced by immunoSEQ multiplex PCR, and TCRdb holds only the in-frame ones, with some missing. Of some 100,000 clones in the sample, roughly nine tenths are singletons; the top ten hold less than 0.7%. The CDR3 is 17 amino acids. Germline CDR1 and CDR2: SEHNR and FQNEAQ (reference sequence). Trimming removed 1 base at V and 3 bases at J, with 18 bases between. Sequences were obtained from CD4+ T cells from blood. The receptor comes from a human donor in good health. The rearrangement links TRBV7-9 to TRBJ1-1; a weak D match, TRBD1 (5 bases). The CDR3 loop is CASSLVGSGVPYTEAFF. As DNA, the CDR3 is TGTGCCAGCAGCTTAGTTGGGTCGGGGGTGCCTTACACTGAAGCTTTCTTT.